The 32 T cell receptor beta chains below all came from one sample that was sequenced in a study of CD8 T cells in ankylosing spondylitis. TCRdb re-analysed the 5' RACE reads in MiXCR, keeping a single row per CDR3 protein. The sample has approximately 300,000 distinct CDR3 sequences; about 20% are singletons. The sequencing sample was made of blood, either unsorted or a sorted T cell fraction (not recorded which). Receptors were obtained from a male donor with ankylosing spondylitis or in good health (not recorded which).

This clonotype has only a few counts. This rearrangement joins TRBV28 to TRBJ2-5, with 7 bases that match TRBD2. Germline CDR1 and CDR2: MDHEN and SYDVKM. Trimming at V came to 2 bases and at J to 5 bases, leaving 5 bases not matched to a gene. This CDR3 has 14 residues. CDR3 sequence: CASSLPGGRETQYF. The CDR3 DNA reads TGTGCCAGCAGTTTACCCGGGGGGAGGGAGACCCAGTACTTC.

This clonotype occurred a few times. CDR3 sequence: CASSLGGSGGPWETQYF. The CDR3 bases are TGCGCCAGCAGCCTTGGTGGTAGCGGGGGGCCCTGGGAGACCCAGTACTTC. The chain uses TRBV5-1 and TRBJ2-5, with 10 positions matching TRBD2. Germline CDR1 and CDR2: SGHRS and YFSETQ. V lost 4 bases and J lost 5; bases outside the gene matches: 14. This CDR3 is 17 amino acids long.

As regards this clonotype: Sequence at one end of the junction differs from germline and may be a read error. This rearrangement joins TRBV7-7 to TRBJ2-5; the match to TRBD2 covers 9 bases. The V gene's germline CDR1 is SSHAT and CDR2 FNYEAQ (reference sequence). CDR3 length: 15 amino acids. CDR3 in amino acids: CASSLGAGGRETQYF. The CDR3 DNA reads as TGTGCTAGCAGCTTAGGAGCGGGGGGTAGGGAGACCCAGTACTTC. The whole variable domain, filled in from reference TRBV7-7 and TRBJ2-5, reads GAGVSQSPRYKVTKRGQDVTLRCDPISSHATLYWYQQALGQGPEFLTYFNYEAQPDKSGLPSDRFSAERPEGSISTLTIQRTEQRDSAMYRCASSLGAGGRETQYFGPGTRLLVL.

This chain connects TRBV7-9 to TRBJ2-5; 7 bases are a match to TRBD2. There are 13 residues in the CDR3. Germline V CDR1 and CDR2: SEHNR, FQNEAQ (reference sequence). V shed 2 bases and J 14 bases; nucleotides not matched to a gene: 11. The CDR3 is CASSLLVAGSVYF. In DNA form, the CDR3 reads TGTGCCAGCAGCTTACTGGTAGCGGGCTCTGTCTACTTC. The full variable domain, with the rest looked up from reference TRBV7-9 and TRBJ2-5, is DTGVSQNPRHKITKRGQNVTFRCDPISEHNRLYWYRQTLGQGPEFLTYFQNEAQLEKSRLLSDRFSAERPKGSFSTLEIQRTEQGDSAMYLCASSLLVAGSVYFGPGTRLLVL.

As regards this clonotype: Germline and junction disagree at one end, which may indicate a read error. This rearrangement joins TRBV9 to TRBJ1-3, with TRBD1 as a possible D gene (5 bases). Per germline, CDR1 SGDLS and CDR2 YYNGEE. The CDR3 length is 13 residues. The chain's CDR3 is CASSWGSGSTIYF. Written as DNA, the CDR3 is TGTGCCAGCAGCTGGGGGTCTGGAAGCACCATATATTTT.

In this sample, this clonotype turned up a few times. This rearrangement joins TRBV12-3 or TRBV12-4 to TRBJ2-5; D possibly uses TRBD1 or TRBD2 (5 bases each). The CDR3 runs to 14 residues. V lost 3 bases and J 0 bases, leaving 8 bases between the germline ends. The CDR3 DNA reads TGTGCCAGCAGTTTCAGGGAGAACCAAGAGACCCAGTACTTC. It yields the protein CASSFRENQETQYF.

The V call is TRBV5-1, the J call TRBJ1-5; D remains ambiguous. Trimming left V 1 base short and J 5 bases short, with 7 bases between. The CDR3 length is 13 residues. Germline CDR1 reads SGHRS; CDR2 reads YFSETQ. This chain's CDR3 is CASSLSTDQPQHF. The CDR3 region has the DNA TGCGCCAGCAGCTTGTCTACGGATCAGCCCCAGCATTTT. The whole variable domain, remainder taken from reference TRBV5-1 and TRBJ1-5, is KAGVTQTPRYLIKTRGQQVTLSCSPISGHRSVSWYQQTPGQGLQFLFEYFSETQRNKGNFPGRFSGRQFSNSRSEMNVSTLELGDSALYLCASSLSTDQPQHFGDGTRLSIL.

This sequence joins TRBV7-8 and TRBJ1-5; 10 bases map to TRBD1. V lost 2 bases to trimming and J lost 0 bases; unmatched junction nucleotides: 7. Germline V lookup: CDR1 SGHVS, CDR2 FQNEAQ. This CDR3 contains 18 residues. The DNA of the CDR3 is TGTGCCAGCAGCTTACGGACAGGGGGAGGTGATAGCAATCAGCCCCAGCATTTT. Its protein product is CASSLRTGGGDSNQPQHF.

The chain couples TRBV20-1 to TRBJ1-5; 9 bases align to TRBD1. This CDR3 is built from 15 residues. The ends lost 6 bases at V and 5 bases at J; junction bases unmatched: 11. Germline V gene data show CDR1 as DFQATT and CDR2 as SNEGSKA (reference sequence). CDR3 protein: CSAILGTGSYQPQHF. For the CDR3, the DNA is TGCAGTGCGATACTGGGGACAGGGAGTTATCAGCCCCAGCATTTT.

CDR3 in DNA: TGTGCCAGCTGCCGAGCGGGAGCGAACTACAATGAGCAGTTCTTC. It yields the protein CASCRAGANYNEQFF. The chain joins TRBV3-1 to TRBJ2-1, with 8 bases matching TRBD2. The germline gives CDR1 LGHDT, CDR2 YNNKEL (reference sequence). The ends lost 8 bases at V and 3 bases at J; junction bases unmatched: 9. The CDR3 runs 15 residues.

V usage is TRBV28 and J usage is TRBJ2-2; either TRBD1 or TRBD2 may fit D (5 bases each). Germline V gene data show CDR1 as MDHEN and CDR2 as SYDVKM. The CDR3 spans 14 residues. V was clipped by 6 bases and J by 6 bases, with 14 bases between them. The CDR3 is CASSPGTKAGELFF. DNA for the CDR3: TGTGCCAGCAGCCCCGGGACCAAAGCCGGGGAGCTGTTTTTT.

This rearrangement joins TRBV20-1 to TRBJ2-7; D is undetermined. The CDR3 covers 12 residues. The germline V and J ends were trimmed by 0 bases and 3 bases, with 6 bases remaining between them. Germline V gene data show CDR1 as DFQATT and CDR2 as SNEGSKA (reference sequence). This CDR3 reads CSARENFYEQYV. DNA of the CDR3: TGCAGTGCTAGAGAGAACTTCTACGAGCAGTACGTC.

The chain is built from TRBV20-1 and TRBJ2-4, with D perhaps being TRBD1 or TRBD2 (7 bases each). V was trimmed by 6 bases and J by 7 bases, leaving 16 bases between them. The CDR3 length is 13 residues. Germline loops: CDR1 DFQATT, CDR2 SNEGSKA (reference sequence). The chain's CDR3 is CSAPRQGGNIQYF. The CDR3 nucleotides are TGCAGTGCACCGAGACAGGGAGGGAACATTCAGTACTTC.

Only a few counts were recorded for this clonotype. V usage is TRBV20-1 and J usage is TRBJ2-1; 12 nucleotides line up with TRBD2. With 5 bases clipped from V and 6 bases from J, the junction kept 14 bases outside the gene matches. Germline V gene lookup returns CDR1 DFQATT and CDR2 SNEGSKA (reference sequence). CDR3 length: 17 residues. CDR3 DNA: TGCAGTGCTCCTGACTCCAGGGGACTAGCGGGCCGCAATGAGCAGTTCTTC. Protein: CSAPDSRGLAGRNEQFF.

Concerning this clonotype itself: One base away lies a much larger clone, so this may be a sequencing read error. The chain employs TRBV29-1 and TRBJ2-3; perhaps D is TRBD1 or TRBD2 (5 bases each). Trimming stripped 7 bases from V and 6 bases from J, with 17 bases between. Looked up from germline, CDR1 is SQVTM and CDR2 is ANQGSEA. This CDR3 spans 13 amino acids. The CDR3 bases are TGCAGCGCTGTGGGACGGTCCAAGGATACGCAGTATTTT. Translating gives CSAVGRSKDTQYF.

The V and J genes are TRBV28 and TRBJ1-5; weak D call: TRBD1 (6 bases). Trimming removed 7 bases from V and 2 bases from J, with 15 bases in between. CDR3 length: 15 amino acids. CDR1 and CDR2 from the germline V gene are MDHEN and SYDVKM. The CDR3 DNA is TGTGCCAGCAACTCGGTCAGGGGAGGCAATCAGCCCCAGCATTTT. Translated: CASNSVRGGNQPQHF.

This clonotype has more than one count but fewer than ten. The chain has TRBV6-5 and TRBJ2-3; tentative D call: TRBD2 (6 bases). This CDR3 region has 19 residues. Germline CDR1 reads MNHEY; CDR2 reads SVGAGI. V lost 0 bases and J lost 3, with 22 bases in between. This chain's CDR3 is CASSYSSGVMGLQTDTQYF. CDR3 nucleotides: TGTGCCAGCAGTTACTCGAGTGGCGTTATGGGACTTCAGACAGATACGCAGTATTTT.

The genes are TRBV3-1 and TRBJ2-1; D possibly corresponds to TRBD1 (6 bases). Germline V lookup: CDR1 LGHDT, CDR2 YNNKEL (reference sequence). Trimming took 1 base from V and 7 from J, leaving 11 bases between them. CDR3 length equals 14 residues. The CDR3 here is CASSQGTAINEQFF. In nucleotides, the CDR3 is TGTGCCAGCAGCCAAGGGACAGCTATTAATGAGCAGTTCTTC.

Only a few counts were recorded for this clonotype. The rearrangement links TRBV20-1 to TRBJ2-2; tentatively, D is TRBD1 (7 bases). Trimming removed 1 base from V and 6 bases from J, with 12 bases in between. Germline values: CDR1 DFQATT, CDR2 SNEGSKA (reference sequence). The CDR3 length is 14 residues. The chain's CDR3 is CSARVPRGAGELFF. In nucleotides, the CDR3 is TGCAGTGCTAGAGTCCCCAGGGGGGCCGGGGAGCTGTTTTTT.

This clonotype appeared a few times. The chain carries TRBV7-9 and TRBJ1-1; TRBD1 is a possible D gene (5 bases). With 4 bases removed from V and 2 bases from J, the gap between germline ends came to 14 bases. The CDR3 is made up of 15 amino acids. Germline V gene lookup returns CDR1 SEHNR and CDR2 FQNEAQ (reference sequence). The CDR3 spells CASSWTGTFNTEAFF. CDR3 DNA sequence: TGTGCCAGCAGCTGGACCGGGACTTTCAACACTGAAGCTTTCTTT.

This clonotype was detected a few times. The J gene is TRBJ2-1, the V gene TRBV7-8; D is possibly TRBD1 or TRBD2 (5 bases each). The germline V gene has CDR1 SGHVS and CDR2 FQNEAQ. The CDR3 sequence is 17 residues long. Trimming removed 2 bases at V and 0 bases at J, with 14 bases between. CDR3 sequence (DNA): TGTGCCAGCAGCTTACCGGGGACGCCTAGCTCCTACAATGAGCAGTTCTTC. The encoded protein is CASSLPGTPSSYNEQFF. The full variable domain, its missing parts supplied by reference TRBV7-8 and TRBJ2-1, is GAGVSQSPRYKVAKRGQDVALRCDPISGHVSLFWYQQALGQGPEFLTYFQNEAQLDKSGLPSDRFFAERPEGSVSTLKIQRTQQEDSAVYLCASSLPGTPSSYNEQFFGPGTRLTVL.

The chain employs TRBV9 and TRBJ1-6; weak D call: TRBD1 (6 bases). V shed 0 bases and J shed 9 bases, with 13 bases lying between them. CDR1 is SGDLS and CDR2 is YYNGEE in the germline V gene. The CDR3 contains 15 residues. This chain's CDR3 is CASSVGGGARSPLHF. CDR3 bases: TGTGCCAGCAGCGTAGGCGGGGGGGCGCGTTCACCCCTCCACTTT.

The J gene is TRBJ2-1, the V gene TRBV20-1, with D maybe TRBD2 (6 bases). The CDR3 is made up of 12 amino acids. Trimming pared 7 bases from V and 4 bases from J, leaving 11 bases between. Germline assignment: CDR1 DFQATT and CDR2 SNEGSKA (reference sequence). In DNA form, the CDR3 reads TGCAGTGGCCGGGGGAGGTACAATGAGCAGTTCTTC. Translation: CSGRGRYNEQFF.

This clonotype was counted at least ten times. V and J are TRBV4-2 and TRBJ2-5; D gene uncertain. There are 12 residues in the CDR3. Germline assignment: CDR1 LGHNA and CDR2 YNFKEQ. V lost 0 bases and J lost 4, with 3 bases in between. The CDR3 sequence: CASSQDLETQYF. The CDR3 DNA sequence: TGTGCCAGCAGCCAAGATTTAGAGACCCAGTACTTC.

V is TRBV2 and J is TRBJ2-3; TRBD1 is a possible D gene (6 bases). The CDR3 loop spans 14 amino acids. The V end was cut by 5 bases, the J end by 5 bases, with 14 bases between. The V gene's germline CDR1 is SNHLY and CDR2 FYNNEI. The CDR3 nucleotides read TGTGCCAGCAGTCAGGGACAAGCCAAAGATACGCAGTATTTT. Its translation is CASSQGQAKDTQYF.

This clonotype was found a few times. This chain connects TRBV25-1 to TRBJ1-6, with D unclear. Per germline, CDR1 MGHDK and CDR2 SYGVNS. This CDR3 contains 15 residues. Trimming stripped 6 bases from V and 0 bases from J, with 9 bases between. The CDR3 region has the DNA TGTGCCAGCAGAGAGACGAGCTCCTATAATTCACCCCTCCACTTT. This encodes CASRETSSYNSPLHF.

The CDR3 region is CASSLEGNQETQYF. The CDR3 DNA reads TGCGCCAGCAGCTTGGAAGGGAACCAAGAGACCCAGTACTTC. This chain links TRBV5-1 with TRBJ2-5; D ambiguous. V lost 0 bases, J lost 0 bases, and 6 bases lay in between. This CDR3 contains 14 residues. Germline CDR1 reads SGHRS; CDR2 reads YFSETQ. The full variable domain, its missing parts supplied by reference TRBV5-1 and TRBJ2-5, is KAGVTQTPRYLIKTRGQQVTLSCSPISGHRSVSWYQQTPGQGLQFLFEYFSETQRNKGNFPGRFSGRQFSNSRSEMNVSTLELGDSALYLCASSLEGNQETQYFGPGTRLLVL.

This clonotype came up a few times. The J gene is TRBJ1-2, the V gene TRBV12-3 or TRBV12-4, with no clear D. Trimming cost V 2 bases and J 5 bases, with 9 bases left between them. The CDR3 totals 13 residues. CDR3 nucleotides: TGTGCCAGCAGTTTACCGGGATTATATGGCTACACCTTC. This gives the protein CASSLPGLYGYTF.

The rearrangement joins TRBV5-1 to TRBJ1-6; D not certain. The CDR3 loop spans 16 amino acids. V lost 0 bases and J lost 0, with 7 bases in between. From germline, CDR1 is SGHRS and CDR2 YFSETQ. CDR3 sequence: CASSLERSSYNSPLHF. The CDR3 DNA reads TGCGCCAGCAGCTTGGAAAGGAGCTCCTATAATTCACCCCTCCACTTT.

The chain joins TRBV12-3 or TRBV12-4 to TRBJ2-1; D unresolved. Trimming pared 2 bases from V and 9 bases from J, leaving 11 bases between. The CDR3 contains 13 residues. CDR3 sequence (DNA): TGTGCCAGCAGTTTAAATCTCCCCGGTGAGCAGTTCTTC. Its protein is CASSLNLPGEQFF.

CDR3 residues: CASGDGSREAFF. The CDR3 DNA sequence: TGTGCCAGCGGGGACGGGAGCCGGGAAGCTTTCTTT. The J gene is TRBJ1-1, the V gene TRBV28, with a tentative D call TRBD1 (5 bases). The CDR3 is made up of 12 amino acids. Germline values: CDR1 MDHEN, CDR2 SYDVKM. Between the trimmed V and J ends, which lost 8 bases and 8 bases, there was a span of 15 bases.

This clonotype showed up just a few times. This chain uses TRBV7-2 with TRBJ2-7; tentatively, D is TRBD1 (6 bases). The CDR3 extends over 14 amino acids. The V end lost 2 bases, the J end lost 5 bases, and 13 bases lay between the germline ends. CDR1 and CDR2 (germline): SGHTA, FQGNSA. The CDR3 DNA is TGTGCCAGCAGCTTAATGGTGGGGGCGGACGAGCAGTACGTC. This encodes CASSLMVGADEQYV.